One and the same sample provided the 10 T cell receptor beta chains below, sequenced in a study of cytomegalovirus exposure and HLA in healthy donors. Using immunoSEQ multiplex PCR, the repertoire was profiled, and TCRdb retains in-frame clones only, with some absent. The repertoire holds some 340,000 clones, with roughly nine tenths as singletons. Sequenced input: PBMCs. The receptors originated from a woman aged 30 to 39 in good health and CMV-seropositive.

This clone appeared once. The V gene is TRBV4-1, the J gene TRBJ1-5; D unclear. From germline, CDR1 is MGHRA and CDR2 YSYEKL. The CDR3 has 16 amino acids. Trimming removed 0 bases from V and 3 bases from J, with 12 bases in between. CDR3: CASSQDIWNLNQPQHF. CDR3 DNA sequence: TGCGCCAGCAGCCAAGATATCTGGAATCTCAATCAGCCCCAGCATTTT.

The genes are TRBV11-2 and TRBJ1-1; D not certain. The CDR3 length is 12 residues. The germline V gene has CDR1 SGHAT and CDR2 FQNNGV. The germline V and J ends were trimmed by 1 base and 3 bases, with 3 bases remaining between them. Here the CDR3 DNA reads TGTGCCAGCAGCTTAGGAGACACTGAAGCTTTCTTT. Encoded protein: CASSLGDTEAFF.

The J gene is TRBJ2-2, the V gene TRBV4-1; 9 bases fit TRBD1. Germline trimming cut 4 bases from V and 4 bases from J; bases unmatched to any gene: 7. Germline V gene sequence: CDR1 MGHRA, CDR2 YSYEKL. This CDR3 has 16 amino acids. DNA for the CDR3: TGCGCCAGCAGCCTCGTGGGGACAGGGCCCACCGGGGAGCTGTTTTTT. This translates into CASSLVGTGPTGELFF.

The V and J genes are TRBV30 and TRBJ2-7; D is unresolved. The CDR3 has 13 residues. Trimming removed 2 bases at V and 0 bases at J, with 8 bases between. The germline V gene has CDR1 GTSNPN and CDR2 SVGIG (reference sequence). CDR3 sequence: CAWSMLNSYEQYF. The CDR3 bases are TGTGCCTGGAGTATGCTCAACTCCTACGAGCAGTACTTC.

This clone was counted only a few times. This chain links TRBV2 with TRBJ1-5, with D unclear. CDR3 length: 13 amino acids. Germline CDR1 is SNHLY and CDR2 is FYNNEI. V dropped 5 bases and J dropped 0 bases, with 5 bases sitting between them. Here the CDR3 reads CASSHGSNQPQHF. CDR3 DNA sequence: TGTGCCAGCAGTCACGGTAGCAATCAGCCCCAGCATTTT.

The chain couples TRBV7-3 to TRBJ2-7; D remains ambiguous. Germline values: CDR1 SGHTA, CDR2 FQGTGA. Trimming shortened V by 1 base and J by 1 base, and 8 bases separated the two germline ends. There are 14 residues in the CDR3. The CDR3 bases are TGTGCCAGCAGCTTAAATTCTGGTTCCTACGAGCAGTACTTC. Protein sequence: CASSLNSGSYEQYF.

CDR3 loop: CASSGQGATEAFF. DNA of the CDR3: TGTGCCAGCAGCGGACAGGGGGCGACTGAAGCTTTCTTT. This chain connects TRBV9 to TRBJ1-1; 10 nucleotides agree with TRBD1. The V gene end was trimmed by 3 bases and the J gene end by 5 bases; junction bases not matched to a gene: 1. This CDR3 is built from 13 residues. Germline V gene lookup returns CDR1 SGDLS and CDR2 YYNGEE. Using reference TRBV9 and TRBJ1-1 for the parts outside the CDR3, the full variable domain is DSGVTQTPKHLITATGQRVTLRCSPRSGDLSVYWYQQSLDQGLQFLIQYYNGEERAKGNILERFSAQQFPDLHSELNLSSLELGDSALYFCASSGQGATEAFFGQGTRLTVV.

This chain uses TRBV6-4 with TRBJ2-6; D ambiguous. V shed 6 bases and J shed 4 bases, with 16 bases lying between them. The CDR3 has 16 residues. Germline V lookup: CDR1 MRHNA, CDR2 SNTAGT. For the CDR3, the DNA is TGTGCCAGCAGCAGAACTGGTCGGTCCGGGGCCAACGTCCTGACTTTC. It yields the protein CASSRTGRSGANVLTF.

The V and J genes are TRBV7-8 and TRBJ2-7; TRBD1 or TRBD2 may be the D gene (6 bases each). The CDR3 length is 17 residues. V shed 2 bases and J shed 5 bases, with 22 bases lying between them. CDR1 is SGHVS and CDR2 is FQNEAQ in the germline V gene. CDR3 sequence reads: CASSLPSRGRESDEQYF. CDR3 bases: TGTGCCAGCAGCTTACCTTCCCGGGGGCGGGAAAGCGACGAGCAGTACTTC.

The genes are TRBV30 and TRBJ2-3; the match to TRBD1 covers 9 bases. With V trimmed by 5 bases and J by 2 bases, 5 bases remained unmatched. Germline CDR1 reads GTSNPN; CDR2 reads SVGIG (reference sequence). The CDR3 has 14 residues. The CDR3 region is CAWLNRGLTDTQYF. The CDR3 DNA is TGTGCCTGGCTAAACAGGGGGCTCACAGATACGCAGTATTTT.